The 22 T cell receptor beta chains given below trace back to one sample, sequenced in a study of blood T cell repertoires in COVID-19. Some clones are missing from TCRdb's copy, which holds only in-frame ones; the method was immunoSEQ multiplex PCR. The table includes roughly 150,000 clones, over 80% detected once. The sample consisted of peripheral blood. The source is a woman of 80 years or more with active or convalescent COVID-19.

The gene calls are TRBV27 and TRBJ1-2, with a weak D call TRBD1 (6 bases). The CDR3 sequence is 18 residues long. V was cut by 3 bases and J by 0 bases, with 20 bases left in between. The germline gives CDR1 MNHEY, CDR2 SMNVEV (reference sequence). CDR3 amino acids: CASSLAVNTGQANYGYTF. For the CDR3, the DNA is TGTGCCAGCAGTTTGGCGGTAAACACAGGGCAGGCTAACTATGGCTACACCTTC.

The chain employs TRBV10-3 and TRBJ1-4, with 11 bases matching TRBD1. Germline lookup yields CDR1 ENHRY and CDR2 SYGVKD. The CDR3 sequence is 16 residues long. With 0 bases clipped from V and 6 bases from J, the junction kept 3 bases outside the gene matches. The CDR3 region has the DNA TGTGCCATCAGTGAGTCGGGACAGGGGGTTTATGAAAAACTGTTTTTT. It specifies CAISESGQGVYEKLFF.

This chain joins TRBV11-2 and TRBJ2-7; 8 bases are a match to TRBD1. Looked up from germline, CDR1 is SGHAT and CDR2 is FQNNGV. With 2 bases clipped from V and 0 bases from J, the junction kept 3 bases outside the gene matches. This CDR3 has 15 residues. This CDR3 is CASSLSGQVSYEQYF. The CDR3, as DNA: TGTGCCAGCAGCTTATCGGGACAGGTCTCCTACGAGCAGTACTTC.

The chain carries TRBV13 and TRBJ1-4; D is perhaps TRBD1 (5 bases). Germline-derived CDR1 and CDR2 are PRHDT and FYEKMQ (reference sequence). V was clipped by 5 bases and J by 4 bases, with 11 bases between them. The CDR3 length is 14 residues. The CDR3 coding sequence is TGTGCCAGCAGCATCAAGGGGTATAATGAAAAACTGTTTTTT. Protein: CASSIKGYNEKLFF.

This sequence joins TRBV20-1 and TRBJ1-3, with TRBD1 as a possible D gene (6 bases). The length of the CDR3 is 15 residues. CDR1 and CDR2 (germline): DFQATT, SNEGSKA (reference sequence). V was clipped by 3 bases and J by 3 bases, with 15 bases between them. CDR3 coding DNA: TGCAGTGCTAGTCCGGGCAGGGGTATTGGAAACACCATATATTTT. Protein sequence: CSASPGRGIGNTIYF.

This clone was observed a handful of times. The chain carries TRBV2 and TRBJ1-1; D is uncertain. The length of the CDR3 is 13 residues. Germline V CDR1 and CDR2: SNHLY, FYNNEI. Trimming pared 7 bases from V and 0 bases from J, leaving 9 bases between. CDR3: CASKEVMNTEAFF. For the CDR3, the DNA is TGTGCCAGCAAAGAGGTTATGAACACTGAAGCTTTCTTT. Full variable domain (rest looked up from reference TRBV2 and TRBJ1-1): EPEVTQTPSHQVTQMGQEVILRCVPISNHLYFYWYRQILGQKVEFLVSFYNNEISEKSEIFDDQFSVERPDGSNFTLKIRSTKLEDSAMYFCASKEVMNTEAFFGQGTRLTVV.

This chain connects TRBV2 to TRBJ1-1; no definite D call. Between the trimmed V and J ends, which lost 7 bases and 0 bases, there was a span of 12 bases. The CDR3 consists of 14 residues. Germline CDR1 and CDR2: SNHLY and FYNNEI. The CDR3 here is CASIEGRLNTEAFF. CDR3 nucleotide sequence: TGTGCCAGCATCGAGGGCAGATTGAACACTGAAGCTTTCTTT. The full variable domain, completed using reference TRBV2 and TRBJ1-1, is EPEVTQTPSHQVTQMGQEVILRCVPISNHLYFYWYRQILGQKVEFLVSFYNNEISEKSEIFDDQFSVERPDGSNFTLKIRSTKLEDSAMYFCASIEGRLNTEAFFGQGTRLTVV.

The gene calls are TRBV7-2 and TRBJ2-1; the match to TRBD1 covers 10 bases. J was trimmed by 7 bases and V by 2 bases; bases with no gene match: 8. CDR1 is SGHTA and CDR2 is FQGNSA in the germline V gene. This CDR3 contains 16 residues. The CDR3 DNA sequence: TGTGCCAGCAGCTTAACCGGGACAGGGGTGGGGAATGAGCAGTTCTTC. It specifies CASSLTGTGVGNEQFF. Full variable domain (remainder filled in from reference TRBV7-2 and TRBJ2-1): GAGVSQSPSNKVTEKGKDVELRCDPISGHTALYWYRQSLGQGLEFLIYFQGNSAPDKSGLPSDRFSAERTGGSVSTLTIQRTQQEDSAVYLCASSLTGTGVGNEQFFGPGTRLTVL.

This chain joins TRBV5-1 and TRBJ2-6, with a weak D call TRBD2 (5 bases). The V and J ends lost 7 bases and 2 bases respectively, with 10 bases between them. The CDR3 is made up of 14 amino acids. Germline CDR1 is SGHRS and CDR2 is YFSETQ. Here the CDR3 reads CASLSEAGANVLTF. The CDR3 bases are TGCGCCAGCCTGTCGGAGGCTGGGGCCAACGTCCTGACTTTC. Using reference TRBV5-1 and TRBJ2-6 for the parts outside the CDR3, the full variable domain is KAGVTQTPRYLIKTRGQQVTLSCSPISGHRSVSWYQQTPGQGLQFLFEYFSETQRNKGNFPGRFSGRQFSNSRSEMNVSTLELGDSALYLCASLSEAGANVLTFGAGSRLTVL.

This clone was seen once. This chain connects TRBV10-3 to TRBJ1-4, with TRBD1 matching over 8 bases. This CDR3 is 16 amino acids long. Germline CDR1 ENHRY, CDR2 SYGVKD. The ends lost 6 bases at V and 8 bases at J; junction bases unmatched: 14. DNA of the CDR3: TGTGCCATCAGCCCTCGCCCCGGGACAGGCGAGGAAAAACTGTTTTTT. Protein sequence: CAISPRPGTGEEKLFF.

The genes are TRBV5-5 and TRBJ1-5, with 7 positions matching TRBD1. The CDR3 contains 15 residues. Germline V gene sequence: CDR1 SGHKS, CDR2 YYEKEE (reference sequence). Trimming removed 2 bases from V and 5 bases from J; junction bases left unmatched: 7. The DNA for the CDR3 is TGTGCCAGCAGCTTATACGGACAGGCGGATCAGCCCCAGCATTTT. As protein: CASSLYGQADQPQHF.

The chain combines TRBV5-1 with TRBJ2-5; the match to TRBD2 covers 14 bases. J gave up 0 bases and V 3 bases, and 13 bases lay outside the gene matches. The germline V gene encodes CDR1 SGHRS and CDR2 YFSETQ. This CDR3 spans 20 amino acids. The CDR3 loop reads CASSSPTGTSGGGYQETQYF. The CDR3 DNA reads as TGCGCCAGCAGCTCCCCTACCGGGACTAGCGGGGGCGGTTACCAAGAGACCCAGTACTTC.

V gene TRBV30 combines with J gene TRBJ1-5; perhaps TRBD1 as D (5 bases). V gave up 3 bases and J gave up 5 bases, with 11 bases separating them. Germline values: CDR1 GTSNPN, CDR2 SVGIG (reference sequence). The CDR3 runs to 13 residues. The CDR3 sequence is CAWSPWGDQPQHF. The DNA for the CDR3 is TGTGCCTGGAGCCCCTGGGGGGATCAGCCCCAGCATTTT. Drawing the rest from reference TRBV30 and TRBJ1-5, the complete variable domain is SQTIHQWPATLVQPVGSPLSLECTVEGTSNPNLYWYRQAAGRGLQLLFYSVGIGQISSEVPQNLSASRPQDRQFILSSKKLLLSDSGFYLCAWSPWGDQPQHFGDGTRLSIL.

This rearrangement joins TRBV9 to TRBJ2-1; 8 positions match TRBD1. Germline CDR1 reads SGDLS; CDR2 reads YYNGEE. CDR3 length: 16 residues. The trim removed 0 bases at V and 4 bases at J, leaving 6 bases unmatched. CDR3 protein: CASSVEQGGIYNEQFF. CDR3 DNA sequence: TGTGCCAGCAGCGTAGAACAGGGGGGTATTTACAATGAGCAGTTCTTC.

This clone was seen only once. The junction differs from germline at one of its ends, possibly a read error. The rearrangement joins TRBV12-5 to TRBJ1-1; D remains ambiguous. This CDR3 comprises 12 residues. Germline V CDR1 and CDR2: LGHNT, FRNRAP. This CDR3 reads CASGLVLTDRVF. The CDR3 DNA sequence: TGTGCTAGTGGTTTGGTATTGACTGATCGAGTCTTT.

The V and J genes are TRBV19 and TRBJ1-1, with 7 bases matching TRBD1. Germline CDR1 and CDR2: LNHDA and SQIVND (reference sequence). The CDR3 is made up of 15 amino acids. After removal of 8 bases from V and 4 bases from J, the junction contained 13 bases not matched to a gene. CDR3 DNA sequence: TGTGCCAGTCGTACAGGGGCGCCGATGAGCACTGAAGCTTTCTTT. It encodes CASRTGAPMSTEAFF.

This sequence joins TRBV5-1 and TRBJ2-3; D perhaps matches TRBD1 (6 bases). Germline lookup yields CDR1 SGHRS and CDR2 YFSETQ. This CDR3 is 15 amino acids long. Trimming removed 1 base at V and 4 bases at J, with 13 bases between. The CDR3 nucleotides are TGCGCCAGCAGCTTGCGGACGGACAGACCAGATACGCAGTATTTT. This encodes CASSLRTDRPDTQYF.

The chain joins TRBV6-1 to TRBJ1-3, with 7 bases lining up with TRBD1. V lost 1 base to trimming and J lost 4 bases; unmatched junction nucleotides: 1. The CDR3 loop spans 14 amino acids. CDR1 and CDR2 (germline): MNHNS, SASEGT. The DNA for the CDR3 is TGTGCCAGCAGTGAAGGGGACAGCGGAAACACCATATATTTT. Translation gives CASSEGDSGNTIYF.

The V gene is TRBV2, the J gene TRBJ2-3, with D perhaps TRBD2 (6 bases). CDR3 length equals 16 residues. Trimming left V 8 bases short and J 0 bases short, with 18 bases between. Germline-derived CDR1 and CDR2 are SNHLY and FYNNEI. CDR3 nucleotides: TGTGCCAGCTCTCGGAGGGTAGCGGCTAGCACAGATACGCAGTATTTT. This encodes CASSRRVAASTDTQYF.

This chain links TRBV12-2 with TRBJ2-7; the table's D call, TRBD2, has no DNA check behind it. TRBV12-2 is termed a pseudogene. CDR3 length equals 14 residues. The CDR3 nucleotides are TGTGCAAGTCGCCGAATACCCCAGCGGGGGGAGCAGTACTTC. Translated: CASRRIPQRGEQYF.

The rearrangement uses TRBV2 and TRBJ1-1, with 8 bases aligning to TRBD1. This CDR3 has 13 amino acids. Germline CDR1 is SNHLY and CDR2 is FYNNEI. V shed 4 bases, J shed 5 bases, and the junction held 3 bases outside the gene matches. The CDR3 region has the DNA TGTGCCAGCAGTGGACAGGGGAGGACTGAAGCTTTCTTT. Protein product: CASSGQGRTEAFF.

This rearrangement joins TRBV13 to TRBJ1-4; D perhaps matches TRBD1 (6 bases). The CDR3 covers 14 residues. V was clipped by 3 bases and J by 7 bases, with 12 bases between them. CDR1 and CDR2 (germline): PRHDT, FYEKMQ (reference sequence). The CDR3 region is CASSFRGGGEKLFF. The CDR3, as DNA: TGTGCCAGCAGCTTCAGGGGCGGGGGTGAAAAACTGTTTTTT.